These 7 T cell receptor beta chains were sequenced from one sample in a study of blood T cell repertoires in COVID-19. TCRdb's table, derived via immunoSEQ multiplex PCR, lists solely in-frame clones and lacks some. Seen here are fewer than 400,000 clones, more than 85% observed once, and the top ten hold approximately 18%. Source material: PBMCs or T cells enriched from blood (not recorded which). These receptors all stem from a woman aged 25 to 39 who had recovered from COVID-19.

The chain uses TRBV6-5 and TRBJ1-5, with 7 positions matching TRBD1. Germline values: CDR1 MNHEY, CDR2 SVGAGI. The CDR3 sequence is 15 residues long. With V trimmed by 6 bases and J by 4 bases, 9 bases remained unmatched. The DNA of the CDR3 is TGTGCCAGCAGGGGTCCGGGACAGCTGAATCAGCCCCAGCATTTT. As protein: CASRGPGQLNQPQHF.

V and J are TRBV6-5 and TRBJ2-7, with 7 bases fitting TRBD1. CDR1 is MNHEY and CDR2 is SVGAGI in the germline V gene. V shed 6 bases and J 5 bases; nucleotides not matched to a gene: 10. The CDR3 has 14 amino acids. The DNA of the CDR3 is TGTGCCAGCAGCCGGACAGGACCCTTTAACGAGCAGTACTTC. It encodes CASSRTGPFNEQYF.

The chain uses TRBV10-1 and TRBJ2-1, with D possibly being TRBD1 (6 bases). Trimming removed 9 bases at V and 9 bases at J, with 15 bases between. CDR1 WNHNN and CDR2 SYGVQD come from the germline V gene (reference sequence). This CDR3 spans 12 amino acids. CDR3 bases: TGCGCCAGGGACAGAGAGATTGGTGAGCAGTTCTTC. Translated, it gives CARDREIGEQFF.

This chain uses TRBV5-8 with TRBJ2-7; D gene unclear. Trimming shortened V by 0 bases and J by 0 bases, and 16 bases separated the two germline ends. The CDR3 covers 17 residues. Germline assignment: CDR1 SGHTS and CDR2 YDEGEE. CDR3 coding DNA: TGTGCCAGCAGCTTGGGAGTTCCCCCTTTGGTCTCCTACGAGCAGTACTTC. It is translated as CASSLGVPPLVSYEQYF.

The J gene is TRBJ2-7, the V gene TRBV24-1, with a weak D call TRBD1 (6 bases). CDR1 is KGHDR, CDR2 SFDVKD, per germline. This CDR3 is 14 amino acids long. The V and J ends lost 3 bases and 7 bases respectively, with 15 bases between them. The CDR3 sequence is CATSDPSRGREQYF. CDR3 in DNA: TGTGCCACCAGTGATCCCTCCAGGGGTCGGGAGCAGTACTTC.

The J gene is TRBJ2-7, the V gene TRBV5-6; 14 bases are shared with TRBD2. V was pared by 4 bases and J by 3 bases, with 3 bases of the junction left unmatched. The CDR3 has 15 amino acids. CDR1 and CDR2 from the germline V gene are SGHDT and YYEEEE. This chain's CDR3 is CASSQGLAGGYEQYF. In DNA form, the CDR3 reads TGTGCCAGCAGCCAAGGACTAGCGGGAGGCTACGAGCAGTACTTC.

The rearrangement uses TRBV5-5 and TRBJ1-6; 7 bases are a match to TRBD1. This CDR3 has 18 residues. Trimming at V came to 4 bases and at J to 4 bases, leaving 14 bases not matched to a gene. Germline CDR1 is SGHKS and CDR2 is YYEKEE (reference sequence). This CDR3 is CASSRTGTAYLYNSPLHF. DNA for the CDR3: TGTGCCAGCAGCCGCACCGGGACAGCATATCTTTATAATTCACCCCTCCACTTT.